The entry that follows covers one TCR beta chain sequence. This clonotype was seen a handful of times. The antigen this receptor binds is unknown. The sample holds no much larger clone one base away, and base qualities are not on file. The germline V gene encodes CDR1 DFQATT and CDR2 SNEGSKA (reference sequence). V lost 5 bases and J lost 6 bases, and the count of bases not matched to a germline gene is 11. From the cysteine up to the phenylalanine, the CDR3 has a length of 15 residues. The entry retains the CDR3 DNA only, 45 bases that are in frame from base 1. The data stem from a study of early T cells in non-severe SARS-CoV-2 infection (dated by TCRdb to about 2021). A note on the overall study: Bulk RNA from unsorted whole blood was used for TCR sequencing, so alpha and beta chains could not be paired. On the study overall, not on this receptor specifically: VDJdb matching was skewed toward anti-spike CD8 responses and likely underestimated virus-specific expansions, missing private and CD4 specificities.

This was a case-control study nested in a cohort of healthcare workers in London, UK, who had nasopharyngeal swab PCR tests and blood samples taken every week. Healthcare workers were recruited during the week of the UK lockdown, between 23 and 31 March 2020, and followed weekly for up to 16 weeks. The library was produced with 5' RACE. The data were produced on a NextSeq 500. Unique molecular identifiers were attached to individual cDNA molecules in the TCR library protocol so that sequencing error and PCR bias could be corrected. Both TCR alpha and beta chains were sequenced, and tight co-correlation was observed between alpha and beta sequence abundances in each sample. The authors' analysis ran thus. Decombinator V4 was used to annotate the V gene, J gene and CDR3 of the TCR sequences. Expanded TCRs were defined as changing significantly between any two time points under a Poisson model with p below 0.0001. TCR abundances were normalised to the total number of TCRs sequenced per sample and were expressed as counts per million. TRAV1-2 paired with TRAJ12, TRAJ20 or TRAJ33 defined MAIT TCRs, while TRAV10 paired with TRAJ18 defined iNKT TCRs. A search of VDJdb, accessed on 1 November 2021, was run for TCRs annotated to CMV, EBV and SARS-CoV-2, with TCRs annotated for multiple antigens excluded. In-frame beta chains were kept once TCRdb had trimmed the public reads at Q25 with fastp and called clones with MiXCR. Records with the same CDR3 protein are collapsed into one entry carrying the most frequent genes and DNA. The V and J calls follow TCRdb's processing rather than the paper's. This sample has approximately 69,000 distinct CDR3 sequences in its table, and about 9.4% of those were observed once. The ten largest clones represent 5.9% of the sample.

Sample: whole blood. This chain joins TRBV20-1 to TRBJ2-3; 10 bases in the middle match TRBD2. The source is an adult who was a healthcare worker with PCR-confirmed SARS-CoV-2 infection or an uninfected control (not recorded which). The CDR3 sequence is CSAGRSGGALDTQYF. The nucleotide sequence is given as TGCAGTGCTGGGAGAAGCGGGGGGGCCCTGGATACGCAGTATTTT.